One sample yielded the 10 T cell receptor beta chains listed below, sequenced in a study of cytotoxic CD8 clonotypes in ibrutinib-treated CLL (dated by TCRdb to 2020 to 2023). Libraries were built with the immunoSEQ multiplex PCR assay. TCRdb mirrors the immuneACCESS table, restricted to in-frame sequences. Some clones are absent from its copies; in checked studies, under half trace to an unresolved V gene, and the reason for the others is unknown. Present in this sample are about 22,000 clones, approximately 72% of which were seen just once. Approximately 7.3% of the sample goes to the ten largest clones. This material consisted of PBMCs, taken before ibrutinib treatment. These receptors originate from a human donor with chronic lymphocytic leukemia.

In its sample, this clone was seen a few times. The chain uses TRBV10-1 and TRBJ2-7, with D hard to call. CDR1 WNHNN and CDR2 SYGVQD come from the germline V gene (reference sequence). There are 17 residues in the CDR3. V lost 8 bases and J 1 base, leaving 24 bases between the germline ends. The CDR3: CASAQAPSRWYSYEQYF. The CDR3 nucleotides read TGCGCCAGCGCCCAGGCCCCCAGCAGGTGGTATTCCTACGAGCAGTACTTC.

The gene calls are TRBV11-2 and TRBJ2-7, with TRBD1 as a possible D gene (6 bases). The CDR3 is 15 residues long. The ends were cut back, 6 bases at V and 0 bases at J, with 15 bases in the middle. Germline V gene sequence: CDR1 SGHAT, CDR2 FQNNGV. DNA for the CDR3: TGTGCCAGCAGTTCCCAGGGGACGAGCTCCTACGAGCAGTACTTC. It is translated as CASSSQGTSSYEQYF.

This chain uses TRBV11-2 with TRBJ2-7; no clear D. The germline V gene encodes CDR1 SGHAT and CDR2 FQNNGV. The CDR3 totals 13 residues. Trimming stripped 0 bases from V and 5 bases from J, with 8 bases between. The CDR3 DNA is TGTGCCAGCAGCTTAGAATTAGCAGACGAGCAGTACTTC. It translates to CASSLELADEQYF. Variable domain in full (rest from reference TRBV11-2 and TRBJ2-7): EAGVAQSPRYKIIEKRQSVAFWCNPISGHATLYWYQQILGQGPKLLIQFQNNGVVDDSQLPKDRFSAERLKGVDSTLKIQPAKLEDSAVYLCASSLELADEQYFGPGTRLTVT.

The chain couples TRBV7-2 to TRBJ1-1; possibly TRBD1 for D (5 bases). Trimming left V 4 bases short and J 3 bases short, with 15 bases between. The germline gives CDR1 SGHTA, CDR2 FQGNSA. This CDR3 is 15 amino acids long. CDR3 sequence: CASSSDAGSHTEAFF. Written as DNA, the CDR3 is TGTGCCAGCAGCTCGGACGCAGGGTCGCACACTGAAGCTTTCTTT. The whole variable domain, filled in from reference TRBV7-2 and TRBJ1-1, reads GAGVSQSPSNKVTEKGKDVELRCDPISGHTALYWYRQSLGQGLEFLIYFQGNSAPDKSGLPSDRFSAERTGGSVSTLTIQRTQQEDSAVYLCASSSDAGSHTEAFFGQGTRLTVV.

The chain joins TRBV7-9 to TRBJ2-3, with TRBD2 matching 7 bases. Germline values: CDR1 SEHNR, CDR2 FQNEAQ (reference sequence). The V segment lost 5 bases and the J segment 2 bases; nucleotides outside the gene matches: 10. The CDR3 sequence is 16 residues long. Written as DNA, the CDR3 is TGTGCCAGCAGCCCCTGGCGGGGGTCCAACACAGATACGCAGTATTTT. Amino acids: CASSPWRGSNTDTQYF.

The chain couples TRBV7-2 to TRBJ1-1; possibly TRBD1 for D (5 bases). The germline V and J ends were trimmed by 0 bases and 4 bases, with 15 bases remaining between them. This CDR3 comprises 16 residues. Germline assignment: CDR1 SGHTA and CDR2 FQGNSA. DNA for the CDR3: TGTGCCAGCAGCTTAGCAGGGCAGGGACGAGGCACTGAAGCTTTCTTT. Amino acid sequence: CASSLAGQGRGTEAFF.

J is TRBJ2-7 and V is TRBV2; the D gene is possibly TRBD2 (5 bases). Trimming took 7 bases from V and 0 from J, leaving 13 bases between them. The CDR3 loop spans 14 amino acids. Germline V gene sequence: CDR1 SNHLY, CDR2 FYNNEI. This CDR3 is CASTEGGNSYEQYF. The DNA for the CDR3 is TGTGCCAGCACAGAGGGCGGTAACTCCTACGAGCAGTACTTC.

J is TRBJ2-7 and V is TRBV28; 8 nucleotides agree with TRBD2. With 2 bases clipped from V and 6 bases from J, the junction kept 12 bases outside the gene matches. Germline V gene lookup returns CDR1 MDHEN and CDR2 SYDVKM. This CDR3 is 16 amino acids long. The CDR3 coding sequence is TGTGCCAGCAGTTTACACAGCGGGAGCCTTTTATCCGAGCAGTACTTC. This encodes CASSLHSGSLLSEQYF.

This rearrangement joins TRBV19 to TRBJ1-4; D perhaps matches TRBD1 (6 bases). The CDR3 consists of 13 residues. CDR1 and CDR2 from the germline V gene are LNHDA and SQIVND (reference sequence). Between the trimmed V and J ends, which lost 7 bases and 6 bases, there was a span of 12 bases. CDR3 residues: CASNRAIYEKLFF. As DNA, the CDR3 is TGTGCCAGTAACAGGGCCATTTATGAAAAACTGTTTTTT.

The genes are TRBV5-8 and TRBJ1-2; 8 nucleotides match TRBD1. This CDR3 has 16 residues. Looked up from germline, CDR1 is SGHTS and CDR2 is YDEGEE. Trimming cost V 0 bases and J 2 bases; bases outside gene matches: 6. CDR3 nucleotides: TGTGCCAGCAGCTTGGTGGGCCGACAGGGGAACTATGGCTACACCTTC. Amino acids: CASSLVGRQGNYGYTF.